The 20 T cell receptor beta chains below were found in one sample sequenced in a study of PD-1 blockade in classical Hodgkin lymphoma. Produced via immunoSEQ multiplex PCR; TCRdb's table is partial and in-frame only. Among tens of thousands of clones, about 88% were seen once, and the ten largest hold more than 1%. The time point is: newly diagnosed, previously untreated cHL patient sample. Starting with thawed PBMCs, CD4+ T cells were purified by magnetic negative selection. Sequencing input: CD4+ T cells from blood. The source is a human donor with classical Hodgkin lymphoma.

V and J are TRBV27 and TRBJ2-2; weak D call: TRBD1 (5 bases). CDR3 length: 13 residues. Germline-derived CDR1 and CDR2 are MNHEY and SMNVEV (reference sequence). V was trimmed by 3 bases and J by 5 bases, leaving 7 bases between them. The CDR3 bases are TGTGCCAGCAGTTTCCCAGGGACCGGGGAGCTGTTTTTT. Translating it yields CASSFPGTGELFF.

This sequence joins TRBV18 and TRBJ2-5; no clear D gene. Trimming removed 3 bases at V and 3 bases at J, with 2 bases between. This CDR3 has 11 amino acids. Germline V gives CDR1 KGHSH, CDR2 LQKENI. The CDR3 loop reads CASSPKETQYF. In DNA form, the CDR3 reads TGTGCCAGCTCACCTAAAGAGACCCAGTACTTC.

V usage is TRBV11-2 and J usage is TRBJ2-1, with 11 bases aligning to TRBD2. There are 17 residues in the CDR3. Germline lookup yields CDR1 SGHAT and CDR2 FQNNGV. The V and J ends lost 3 bases and 9 bases, in that order; junction bases with no gene match: 13. CDR3 bases: TGTGCCAGCAGCTTGTTTGGTACTAGCGGGAGTTTCGGTGAGCAGTTCTTC. It yields the protein CASSLFGTSGSFGEQFF. The full variable domain, with the rest looked up from reference TRBV11-2 and TRBJ2-1, is EAGVAQSPRYKIIEKRQSVAFWCNPISGHATLYWYQQILGQGPKLLIQFQNNGVVDDSQLPKDRFSAERLKGVDSTLKIQPAKLEDSAVYLCASSLFGTSGSFGEQFFGPGTRLTVL.

The rearrangement joins TRBV6-6 to TRBJ1-2, with D uncertain. This CDR3 is built from 13 residues. V shed 6 bases and J shed 5 bases, with 13 bases lying between them. Germline V lookup: CDR1 MNHNY, CDR2 SVGAGI (reference sequence). The CDR3, as DNA: TGTGCCAGCAGGGATGGTGGGGAATATGGCTACACCTTC. This gives the protein CASRDGGEYGYTF.

This chain joins TRBV5-1 and TRBJ2-3, with 7 bases matching TRBD2. The CDR3 has 15 residues. V shed 4 bases and J 2 bases; nucleotides not matched to a gene: 7. Germline V CDR1 and CDR2: SGHRS, YFSETQ. The CDR3 protein is CASSPGLLLTDTQYF. CDR3 DNA: TGCGCCAGCAGCCCGGGACTACTCCTCACAGATACGCAGTATTTT.

V is TRBV5-6 and J is TRBJ2-1; tentative D call: TRBD2 (6 bases). The CDR3 is 13 amino acids. CDR1 is SGHDT and CDR2 is YYEEEE in the germline V gene. V shed 3 bases and J shed 5 bases, with 9 bases lying between them. As DNA, the CDR3 is TGTGCCAGCAGCTGGGGACTTAACAATGAGCAGTTCTTC. Amino acids: CASSWGLNNEQFF.

This clone appeared a few times. The chain joins TRBV2 to TRBJ1-1; D uncertain. Trimming removed 7 bases from V and 0 bases from J, with 9 bases in between. Germline CDR1 SNHLY, CDR2 FYNNEI. This CDR3 comprises 13 residues. This chain's CDR3 is CASTPDVNTEAFF. In DNA, the CDR3 is TGTGCCAGCACCCCTGATGTGAACACTGAAGCTTTCTTT.

This sequence joins TRBV28 and TRBJ1-4; no clear D. Trimming removed 3 bases at V and 0 bases at J, with 5 bases between. This CDR3 spans 14 amino acids. Germline V gene sequence: CDR1 MDHEN, CDR2 SYDVKM. The DNA for the CDR3 is TGTGCCAGCAGTTTGGAGTCAACTAATGAAAAACTGTTTTTT. Its protein is CASSLESTNEKLFF.

The chain employs TRBV4-1 and TRBJ1-4; D is possibly TRBD1 (6 bases). The germline CDR1 and CDR2 sequences are MGHRA and YSYEKL. This CDR3 has 15 residues. V was pared by 4 bases and J by 5 bases, with 14 bases between. The CDR3 loop reads CASSLPDRYNEKLFF. The CDR3 DNA reads as TGCGCCAGCAGCCTCCCGGACAGATACAATGAAAAACTGTTTTTT.

In regard to this clone: The sample carries other DNA sequences with the same CDR3. The genes are TRBV29-1 and TRBJ2-3; D ambiguous. V gave up 6 bases and J gave up 2 bases, with 3 bases separating them. This CDR3 spans 10 amino acids. Germline lookup yields CDR1 SQVTM and CDR2 ANQGSEA. CDR3 in DNA: TGCAGCGTAGACACAGATACGCAGTATTTT. As protein: CSVDTDTQYF.

In its sample, this clone was seen a few times. The chain links TRBV2 to TRBJ1-5, with D possibly TRBD1 on 5 matching bases. Germline assignment: CDR1 SNHLY and CDR2 FYNNEI. The V end was cut by 7 bases, the J end by 1 base, with 11 bases between. The CDR3 sequence is 14 residues long. The CDR3 DNA is TGTGCCAGCACGGGGGGTACGAGCAATCAGCCCCAGCATTTT. Translating gives CASTGGTSNQPQHF.

The chain combines TRBV19 with TRBJ1-5; TRBD1 matches at 8 bases. After removal of 2 bases from V and 1 base from J, the junction contained 13 bases not matched to a gene. Germline CDR1 and CDR2: LNHDA and SQIVND (reference sequence). This CDR3 has 19 residues. CDR3 nucleotides: TGTGCCAGTAGTATACGCGGCAGGGGGCACCGGGTCAGCAATCAGCCCCAGCATTTT. It encodes CASSIRGRGHRVSNQPQHF.

This clone has only one observation. This chain links TRBV6-1 with TRBJ2-3; D remains ambiguous. V was clipped by 2 bases and J by 10 bases, with 13 bases between them. Germline CDR1 and CDR2: MNHNS and SASEGT. CDR3 length: 13 amino acids. The CDR3: CASSEFGPGPQYF. As DNA, the CDR3 is TGTGCCAGCAGTGAATTCGGACCCGGTCCGCAGTATTTT.

This chain connects TRBV7-2 to TRBJ2-2, with D possibly TRBD2 on 6 matching bases. V was cut by 3 bases and J by 9 bases, with 11 bases left in between. The CDR3 runs 13 residues. CDR1 and CDR2 (germline): SGHTA, FQGNSA. The chain's CDR3 is CASSLGGARELFF. The CDR3 bases are TGTGCCAGCAGCTTGGGCGGGGCCCGGGAGCTGTTTTTT.

This chain joins TRBV5-1 and TRBJ2-7; 9 bases fit TRBD2. CDR3 length: 18 residues. CDR1 SGHRS and CDR2 YFSETQ come from the germline V gene. V lost 0 bases, J lost 0 bases, and 10 bases stayed unmatched. CDR3 protein: CASSLERRLAASSYEQYF. CDR3 DNA: TGCGCCAGCAGCTTGGAAAGACGACTAGCGGCTAGCTCCTACGAGCAGTACTTC.

This chain connects TRBV27 to TRBJ2-7; TRBD1 matches at 9 bases. Germline CDR1 and CDR2: MNHEY and SMNVEV (reference sequence). This CDR3 has 15 residues. The V segment lost 5 bases and the J segment 6 bases; nucleotides outside the gene matches: 11. CDR3 in amino acids: CASSPPGTGFSEQYF. CDR3 bases: TGTGCCAGCAGTCCGCCCGGGACAGGGTTCAGCGAGCAGTACTTC.

V is TRBV27 and J is TRBJ1-2, with 8 bases that match TRBD1. Germline CDR1 is MNHEY and CDR2 is SMNVEV (reference sequence). This CDR3 is built from 18 residues. Germline trimming cut 5 bases from V and 2 bases from J; bases unmatched to any gene: 16. CDR3 loop: CASSPSPQGVTINYGYTF. The CDR3 region has the DNA TGTGCCAGCAGTCCTTCCCCACAGGGGGTGACGATAAACTATGGCTACACCTTC.

V is TRBV9 and J is TRBJ1-4; 9 bases align to TRBD1. Looked up from germline, CDR1 is SGDLS and CDR2 is YYNGEE. This CDR3 region has 14 residues. V lost 4 bases, J lost 5 bases, and 3 bases stayed unmatched. CDR3 sequence (DNA): TGTGCCAGCAGCTGGGGGACAGGGAATGAAAAACTGTTTTTT. Its translation: CASSWGTGNEKLFF.

This chain links TRBV28 with TRBJ2-7, with 7 bases that match TRBD1. J was trimmed by 6 bases and V by 7 bases; bases with no gene match: 9. Per the germline V gene, CDR1 is MDHEN and CDR2 is SYDVKM. The CDR3 spans 13 residues. CDR3 loop: CASTMTQGTEQYV. The CDR3 nucleotides read TGTGCCAGCACTATGACACAGGGGACCGAGCAGTACGTC.

The chain employs TRBV27 and TRBJ2-5; 7 bases align to TRBD2. Germline CDR1 is MNHEY and CDR2 is SMNVEV (reference sequence). V was pared by 6 bases and J by 3 bases, with 7 bases of the junction left unmatched. The CDR3 consists of 14 residues. The CDR3 sequence is CASRKLAPKETQYF. The CDR3 bases are TGTGCCAGCAGGAAACTAGCGCCGAAAGAGACCCAGTACTTC.